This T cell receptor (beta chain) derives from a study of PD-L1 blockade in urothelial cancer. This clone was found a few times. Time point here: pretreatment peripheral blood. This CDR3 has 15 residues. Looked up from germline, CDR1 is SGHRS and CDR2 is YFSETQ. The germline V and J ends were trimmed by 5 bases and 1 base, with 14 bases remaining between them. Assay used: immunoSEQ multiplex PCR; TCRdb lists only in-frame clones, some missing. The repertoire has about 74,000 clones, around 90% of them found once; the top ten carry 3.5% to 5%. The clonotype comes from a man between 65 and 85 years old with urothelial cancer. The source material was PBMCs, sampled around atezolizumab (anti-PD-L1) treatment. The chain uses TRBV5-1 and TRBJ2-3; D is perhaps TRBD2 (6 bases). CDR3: CASRRRETGTDTQYF. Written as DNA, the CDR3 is TGCGCCAGCAGGAGACGGGAGACTGGCACAGATACGCAGTATTTT.